This T cell receptor beta chain was sequenced in a study of blood T cell repertoires in COVID-19. Study as a whole: T cells, B-cell-depleted T cells, or PBMCs provided the cDNA or gDNA that served as material.

This clone was observed a few times. The CDR3 is 15 amino acids. The germline V gene has CDR1 SGDLS and CDR2 YYNGEE. Unmatched junction bases numbered 10, after V lost 6 bases and J lost 4 bases. Sequencing used immunoSEQ multiplex PCR; TCRdb keeps in-frame clones, though not all of them. Among 300,000 to 350,000 clones listed, around 91% were seen once. The chain employs TRBV9 and TRBJ2-1; 7 bases match TRBD2. Material for sequencing was peripheral blood. The receptor was derived from a woman aged 18-30 years who had recovered from COVID-19. The CDR3 sequence is CASTPLGGGYNEQFF. The CDR3 nucleotides are TGTGCCAGCACACCGCTCGGGGGAGGGTACAATGAGCAGTTCTTC.